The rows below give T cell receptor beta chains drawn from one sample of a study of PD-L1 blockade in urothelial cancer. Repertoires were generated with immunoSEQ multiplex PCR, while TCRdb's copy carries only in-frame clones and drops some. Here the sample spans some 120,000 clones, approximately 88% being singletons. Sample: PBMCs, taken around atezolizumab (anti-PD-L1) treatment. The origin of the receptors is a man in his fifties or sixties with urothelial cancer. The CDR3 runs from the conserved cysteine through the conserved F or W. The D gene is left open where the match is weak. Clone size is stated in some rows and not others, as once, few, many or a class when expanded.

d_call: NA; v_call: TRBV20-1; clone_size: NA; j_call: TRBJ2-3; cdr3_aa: CSALDTQYF
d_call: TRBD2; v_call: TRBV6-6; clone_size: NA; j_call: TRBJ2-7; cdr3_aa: CASRSPSSGSSYEQYF
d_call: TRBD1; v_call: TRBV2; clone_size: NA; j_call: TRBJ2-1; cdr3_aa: CASRETLAFAVDRDNEQFF
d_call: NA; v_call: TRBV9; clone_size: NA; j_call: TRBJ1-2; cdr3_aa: CASSVGQLYGYTF
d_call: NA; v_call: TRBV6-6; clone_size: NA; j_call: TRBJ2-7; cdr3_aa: CASRDSGYSYEQYF
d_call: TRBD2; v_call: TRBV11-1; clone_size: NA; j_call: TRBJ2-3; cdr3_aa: CASSLSWREGADTQYF
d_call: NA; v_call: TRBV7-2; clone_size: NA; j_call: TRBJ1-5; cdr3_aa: CASSSGMGNQPQHF
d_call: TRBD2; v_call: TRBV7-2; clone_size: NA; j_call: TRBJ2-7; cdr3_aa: CASSLGGGRSEQYF
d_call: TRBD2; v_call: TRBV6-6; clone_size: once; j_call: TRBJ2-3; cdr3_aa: CASRREDPDTQYF
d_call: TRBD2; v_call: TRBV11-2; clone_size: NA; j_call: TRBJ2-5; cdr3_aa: CASSSPGLGGETQYF
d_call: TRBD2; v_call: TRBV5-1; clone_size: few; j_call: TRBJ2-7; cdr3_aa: CASSLAEGTSGYEQYF
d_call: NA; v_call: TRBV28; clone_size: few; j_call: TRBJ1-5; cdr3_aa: CASRQGDQPQHF
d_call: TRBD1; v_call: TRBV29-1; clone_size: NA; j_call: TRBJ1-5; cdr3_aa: CSVATTGNQPQHF
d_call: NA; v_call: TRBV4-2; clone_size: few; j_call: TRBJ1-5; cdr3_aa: CASSQGGLSNQPQHF
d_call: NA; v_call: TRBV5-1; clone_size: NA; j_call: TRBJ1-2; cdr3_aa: CASSLGAPSNYGYTF
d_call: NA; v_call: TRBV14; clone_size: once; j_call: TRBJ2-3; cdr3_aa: CASSPYLARNTDTQYF
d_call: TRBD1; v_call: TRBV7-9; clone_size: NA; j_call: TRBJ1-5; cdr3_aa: CASSQGTGSNQPQHF
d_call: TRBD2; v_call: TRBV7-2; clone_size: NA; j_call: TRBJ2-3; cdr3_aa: CASSFSGRARDTQYF
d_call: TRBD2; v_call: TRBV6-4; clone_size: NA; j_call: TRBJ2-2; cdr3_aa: CASRKRELAGELFF
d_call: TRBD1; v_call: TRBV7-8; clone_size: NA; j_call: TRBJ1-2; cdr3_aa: CASSSHTGGNGYTF
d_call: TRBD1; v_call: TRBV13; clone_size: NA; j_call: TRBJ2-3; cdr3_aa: CASSLGQGPDTQYF
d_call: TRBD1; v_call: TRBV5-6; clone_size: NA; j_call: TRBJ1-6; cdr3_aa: CASRRQGQGSPLHF
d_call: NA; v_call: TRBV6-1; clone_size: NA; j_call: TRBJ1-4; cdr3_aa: CASSEFGGTNEKLFF
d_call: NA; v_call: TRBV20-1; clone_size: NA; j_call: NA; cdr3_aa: CSVRRGGEQYF
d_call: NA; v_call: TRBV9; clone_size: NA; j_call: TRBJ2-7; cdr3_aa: CASSVGDTPYEQYF
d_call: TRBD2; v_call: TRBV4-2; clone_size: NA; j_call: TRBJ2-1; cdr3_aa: CASSQEGTKNEQFF
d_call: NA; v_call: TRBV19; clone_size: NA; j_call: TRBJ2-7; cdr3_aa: CASSGRDSSYEQYF
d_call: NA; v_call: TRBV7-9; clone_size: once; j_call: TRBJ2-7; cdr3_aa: CASSSGYKDQKYEQYF
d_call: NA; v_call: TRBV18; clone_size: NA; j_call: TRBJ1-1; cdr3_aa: CASSAETAGAFF
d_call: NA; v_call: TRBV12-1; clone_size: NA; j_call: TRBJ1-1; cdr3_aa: CASPPQGRTEAFF
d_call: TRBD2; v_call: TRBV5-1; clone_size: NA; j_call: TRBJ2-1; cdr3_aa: CASSSGTSAYNEQFF
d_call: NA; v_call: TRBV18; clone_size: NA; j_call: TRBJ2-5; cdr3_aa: CATQPSTGKATQYF
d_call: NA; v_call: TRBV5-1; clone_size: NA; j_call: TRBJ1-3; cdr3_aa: CASSPSVGGGAGNTIYF